The 32 T cell receptor beta chains in this list originate from one sample, sequenced in a study of cytomegalovirus exposure and HLA in healthy donors. PCR was performed using 60 Vbeta and 13 Jbeta primers. Assay used: immunoSEQ multiplex PCR; TCRdb lists only in-frame clones, some missing. The top ten hold about 7.7% of the sample, which has some 90,000 clones, around three quarters seen once. Sequencing used PBMCs. These receptors came from a man aged 55 to 70 in good health and CMV-seronegative.

This clone was counted a few times. This chain joins TRBV30 and TRBJ2-1; tentatively, D is TRBD1 (6 bases). V shed 2 bases and J shed 7 bases, with 21 bases lying between them. Germline CDR1 GTSNPN, CDR2 SVGIG (reference sequence). The CDR3 spans 16 residues. CDR3 sequence reads: CAWSSWGRGTGNEQFF. The CDR3 bases are TGTGCCTGGAGTTCATGGGGCAGGGGAACTGGAAATGAGCAGTTCTTC.

This clone was seen a few times. V and J are TRBV7-2 and TRBJ1-1, with D possibly TRBD1 on 5 matching bases. CDR1 and CDR2 (germline): SGHTA, FQGNSA. Trimming left V 5 bases short and J 11 bases short, with 18 bases between. This CDR3 spans 13 amino acids. CDR3: CASSTGTILGAFF. The CDR3 DNA is TGTGCCAGCAGCACTGGGACTATCTTGGGGGCTTTCTTT.

This sequence joins TRBV10-3 and TRBJ2-7, with 7 bases lining up with TRBD1. Trimming at V came to 0 bases and at J to 2 bases, leaving 4 bases not matched to a gene. This CDR3 contains 15 residues. The V gene's germline CDR1 is ENHRY and CDR2 SYGVKD. The CDR3 sequence: CAISESKTGTYEQYF. The CDR3 DNA is TGTGCCATCAGTGAGTCTAAGACAGGGACCTACGAGCAGTACTTC.

This chain joins TRBV10-1 and TRBJ2-2; D gene ambiguous. V shed 5 bases and J shed 7 bases, with 14 bases lying between them. CDR1 is WNHNN and CDR2 is SYGVQD in the germline V gene (reference sequence). The CDR3 length is 14 residues. The CDR3 DNA sequence: TGCGCCAGCAGTAGAGATAGAGGCGGCGGGGAGCTGTTTTTT. It is translated as CASSRDRGGGELFF.

In DNA form, the CDR3 reads TGTGCCAGCCGATCATACGACAGTTGGTACCAAGAGACCCAGTACTTC. Translated: CASRSYDSWYQETQYF. V is TRBV25-1 and J is TRBJ2-5, with D perhaps matching TRBD1 (5 bases). V lost 8 bases and J 0 bases, leaving 19 bases between the germline ends. The V gene's germline CDR1 is MGHDK and CDR2 SYGVNS. The CDR3 totals 16 residues.

This chain joins TRBV7-8 and TRBJ2-1, with a weak D call TRBD1 (8 bases). Germline V CDR1 and CDR2: SGHVS, FQNEAQ. The CDR3 covers 15 residues. Trimming took off 1 base at V and 7 bases at J, with 14 bases between the two ends. CDR3 sequence reads: CASSLVTGGGNEQFF. The CDR3 coding sequence is TGTGCCAGCAGCTTAGTTACAGGGGGGGGGAATGAGCAGTTCTTC.

There are a few counts of this clone. The V and J genes are TRBV19 and TRBJ1-1; D possibly corresponds to TRBD1 (6 bases). CDR1 LNHDA and CDR2 SQIVND come from the germline V gene (reference sequence). V was shortened by 1 base and J by 1 base, with 10 bases between the two germline ends. This CDR3 spans 15 amino acids. The CDR3 reads CASSIAARGNTEAFF. The CDR3 DNA follows: TGTGCCAGTAGTATAGCCGCCAGGGGGAACACTGAAGCTTTCTTT.

This chain uses TRBV10-3 with TRBJ1-6; D not certain. CDR1 ENHRY and CDR2 SYGVKD come from the germline V gene. The germline V and J ends were trimmed by 10 bases and 9 bases, with 10 bases remaining between them. The CDR3 loop spans 11 amino acids. CDR3 in DNA: TGTGCCAGGGGAGGCGGTTCACCCCTCCACTTT. Translated, it gives CARGGGSPLHF.

The rearrangement joins TRBV6-1 to TRBJ2-1; the match to TRBD1 covers 7 bases. With 5 bases clipped from V and 2 bases from J, the junction kept 3 bases outside the gene matches. Germline V gene sequence: CDR1 MNHNS, CDR2 SASEGT. The length of the CDR3 is 14 residues. CDR3 region: CASSPTGPYNEQFF. CDR3 coding DNA: TGTGCCAGCAGTCCGACAGGGCCCTACAATGAGCAGTTCTTC.

In DNA, the CDR3 is TGCGCCAGCAGCCAAGATAGCTACCAGCACAATGAGCAGTTCTTC. This sequence encodes CASSQDSYQHNEQFF. The gene calls are TRBV4-1 and TRBJ2-1; D remains unclear. The V and J ends lost 0 bases and 5 bases respectively, with 11 bases between them. Germline-derived CDR1 and CDR2 are MGHRA and YSYEKL. The CDR3 is 15 amino acids.

This clone was seen a few times. The chain recombines TRBV7-8 with TRBJ2-5; TRBD1 aligns across 9 bases. Germline V gene lookup returns CDR1 SGHVS and CDR2 FQNEAQ. Trimming removed 5 bases from V and 5 bases from J; junction bases left unmatched: 9. The CDR3 runs to 15 residues. CDR3 protein: CASSLGQGLPETQYF. In DNA, the CDR3 is TGTGCCAGCAGCCTGGGACAGGGTCTTCCGGAGACCCAGTACTTC.

This clone has a handful of counts. The rearrangement links TRBV5-4 to TRBJ2-3; D might be TRBD1 (6 bases). V was cut by 2 bases and J by 3 bases, with 10 bases left in between. The germline V gene has CDR1 SGHNT and CDR2 YYREEE (reference sequence). The CDR3 has 14 amino acids. In DNA form, the CDR3 reads TGTGCCAGCAGCTTTGGGGGCCTAACAGATACGCAGTATTTT. Translated, it gives CASSFGGLTDTQYF.

The rearrangement joins TRBV29-1 to TRBJ2-3; 9 positions agree with TRBD2. Germline V gene data show CDR1 as SQVTM and CDR2 as ANQGSEA. The CDR3 is made up of 14 amino acids. V lost 1 base and J lost 4; bases outside the gene matches: 3. The CDR3 DNA sequence: TGCAGCGTTGAAGCTAGCGGGGAGCCAGATACGCAGTATTTT. Protein product: CSVEASGEPDTQYF.

The chain carries TRBV25-1 and TRBJ2-5; 14 bases align to TRBD2. CDR3 size: 15 residues. CDR1 and CDR2 (germline): MGHDK, SYGVNS. The V and J ends lost 8 bases and 5 bases, in that order; junction bases with no gene match: 7. The CDR3 is CASSRTSGRSETQYF. The CDR3 nucleotides are TGTGCCAGCTCCCGGACTAGCGGGAGGTCGGAGACCCAGTACTTC. Variable domain in full (rest from reference TRBV25-1 and TRBJ2-5): EADIYQTPRYLVIGTGKKITLECSQTMGHDKMYWYQQDPGMELHLIHYSYGVNSTEKGDLSSESTVSRIRTEHFPLTLESARPSHTSQYLCASSRTSGRSETQYFGPGTRLLVL.

The CDR3 nucleotides read TGTGCCAGCAGGGGAGTGGGGTCGGGCAATCAGCCCCAGCATTTT. Translation: CASRGVGSGNQPQHF. The chain employs TRBV6-5 and TRBJ1-5; D is unresolved. V was shortened by 6 bases and J by 2 bases, with 14 bases between the two germline ends. In germline, CDR1 is MNHEY, CDR2 SVGAGI. The CDR3 spans 15 residues.

This chain connects TRBV6-5 to TRBJ2-7, with D possibly being TRBD2 (6 bases). CDR1 MNHEY and CDR2 SVGAGI come from the germline V gene. This CDR3 has 13 residues. V lost 6 bases and J lost 2, with 11 bases in between. Here the CDR3 DNA reads TGTGCCAGCAGGAGGTCGGGAGCCTACGAGCAGTACTTC. Protein: CASRRSGAYEQYF.

The chain employs TRBV28 and TRBJ1-2, with 8 bases lining up with TRBD1. The germline V gene encodes CDR1 MDHEN and CDR2 SYDVKM. CDR3 length: 13 amino acids. Unmatched junction bases numbered 7, after V lost 7 bases and J lost 6 bases. The CDR3 DNA reads TGTGCCAGCAACTACAGGGGGATGGATGGCTACACCTTC. This gives the protein CASNYRGMDGYTF.

The sample holds one count of this clone. This chain connects TRBV5-1 to TRBJ2-5; 11 positions agree with TRBD2. From germline, CDR1 is SGHRS and CDR2 YFSETQ. The V segment lost 0 bases and the J segment 5 bases; nucleotides outside the gene matches: 9. This CDR3 comprises 17 residues. CDR3 sequence reads: CASSLAGSGGAGETQYF. The CDR3 DNA is TGCGCCAGCAGCTTGGCCGGTAGCGGGGGGGCCGGGGAGACCCAGTACTTC.

This clone turned up a few times. This sequence joins TRBV5-5 and TRBJ1-6; no clear D. The CDR3 spans 14 residues. Per germline, CDR1 SGHKS and CDR2 YYEKEE (reference sequence). Trimming removed 4 bases from V and 6 bases from J, with 11 bases in between. The CDR3 sequence: CASSQPGSNSPLHF. The CDR3 DNA is TGTGCCAGCAGCCAACCCGGTTCTAATTCACCCCTCCACTTT.

This clone has only one observation. The chain recombines TRBV5-6 with TRBJ1-1, with 9 bases lining up with TRBD1. The CDR3 loop spans 14 amino acids. In germline, CDR1 is SGHDT, CDR2 YYEEEE. V trimming: 2 bases; J trimming: 6 bases; junction bases outside the gene matches: 5. The CDR3 loop is CASSLQGALAEAFF. The CDR3 DNA follows: TGTGCCAGCAGCTTACAGGGGGCTCTCGCTGAAGCTTTCTTT.

Only a few counts were recorded for this clone. This chain links TRBV5-4 with TRBJ2-7, with 10 bases aligning to TRBD2. Germline-derived CDR1 and CDR2 are SGHNT and YYREEE (reference sequence). The J segment lost 0 bases and the V segment lost 3 bases, leaving 9 bases of the junction unmatched. This CDR3 is built from 17 residues. The CDR3 sequence is CASSYRGLAVRSYEQYF. The CDR3, as DNA: TGTGCCAGCAGCTACAGAGGACTAGCGGTTCGCTCCTACGAGCAGTACTTC.

V is TRBV19 and J is TRBJ1-1, with D hard to call. This CDR3 has 14 amino acids. Germline CDR1 reads LNHDA; CDR2 reads SQIVND (reference sequence). V lost 7 bases and J lost 2, with 14 bases in between. The CDR3 bases are TGTGCCAGTATGCTGGGTCAGGTTAACACTGAAGCTTTCTTT. This encodes CASMLGQVNTEAFF.

The chain uses TRBV10-3 and TRBJ2-5; possible D gene TRBD1, 6 bases. V was trimmed by 1 base and J by 3 bases, leaving 12 bases between them. This CDR3 has 15 amino acids. CDR1 and CDR2 (germline): ENHRY, SYGVKD. The CDR3: CAISELQGEKETQYF. Written as DNA, the CDR3 is TGTGCCATCAGTGAGTTACAGGGAGAGAAAGAGACCCAGTACTTC.

CDR3 bases: TGCGCCAGCAGCTTCTCGGCCGGGACAGGGGGCAGGGATACGCAGTATTTT. Protein sequence: CASSFSAGTGGRDTQYF. V and J are TRBV5-1 and TRBJ2-3; 12 nucleotides agree with TRBD1. Germline V lookup: CDR1 SGHRS, CDR2 YFSETQ. Trimming at V came to 2 bases and at J to 6 bases, leaving 10 bases not matched to a gene. The CDR3 is 17 amino acids.

CDR3: CASLLRVAEKLFF. In nucleotides, the CDR3 is TGTGCCAGCCTTCTCAGGGTTGCGGAAAAACTGTTTTTT. The chain uses TRBV6-1 and TRBJ1-4; maybe TRBD1 (5 bases). The length of the CDR3 is 13 residues. With 8 bases removed from V and 8 bases from J, the gap between germline ends came to 15 bases. The germline gives CDR1 MNHNS, CDR2 SASEGT.

The V gene is TRBV7-2, the J gene TRBJ2-7; TRBD1 aligns across 8 bases. Germline CDR1 reads SGHTA; CDR2 reads FQGNSA. Trimming cost V 5 bases and J 0 bases; bases outside gene matches: 6. The CDR3 runs 15 residues. The DNA of the CDR3 is TGTGCCAGCAGCATCTCGACAGGGGTCTCCTACGAGCAGTACTTC. This encodes CASSISTGVSYEQYF.

The gene calls are TRBV7-2 and TRBJ1-1, with 7 bases fitting TRBD1. Germline values: CDR1 SGHTA, CDR2 FQGNSA. The CDR3 is made up of 14 amino acids. V shed 3 bases, J shed 5 bases, and the junction held 6 bases outside the gene matches. The CDR3 DNA is TGTGCCAGCAGCTTGCAGGGGGTAAGGACTGAAGCTTTCTTT. Encoded protein: CASSLQGVRTEAFF.

This clone was found a few times. The chain recombines TRBV9 with TRBJ2-3; D remains ambiguous. CDR1 and CDR2 (germline): SGDLS, YYNGEE. The CDR3 is 14 residues long. Trimming took off 4 bases at V and 4 bases at J, with 13 bases between the two ends. The CDR3 DNA reads TGTGCCAGCAGCCCACCCCTGGCGGCAGATACGCAGTATTTT. Amino acids: CASSPPLAADTQYF.

In this sample, this clone turned up a few times. This sequence joins TRBV28 and TRBJ2-2, with a tentative D call TRBD1 (6 bases). CDR1 is MDHEN, CDR2 SYDVKM, per germline. V lost 11 bases, J lost 6 bases, and 16 bases lay in between. The CDR3 extends over 13 amino acids. For the CDR3, the DNA is TGTGCCGTCCTAGCTCAGGGGCCCGGGGAGCTGTTTTTT. This codes for CAVLAQGPGELFF.

The chain uses TRBV23-1 and TRBJ2-5; D is undetermined. TRBV23-1 is annotated as an ORF whose role is uncertain. CDR3 length equals 13 residues. Trimming took 2 bases from V and 1 from J, leaving 5 bases between them. CDR3 sequence: CASSQGSQETQYF. CDR3 bases: TGCGCCAGCAGTCAAGGCAGCCAAGAGACCCAGTACTTC.

The chain combines TRBV7-8 with TRBJ1-2; 8 bases are a match to TRBD1. Germline CDR1 and CDR2: SGHVS and FQNEAQ. J was trimmed by 2 bases and V by 5 bases; bases with no gene match: 4. The CDR3 has 14 amino acids. DNA of the CDR3: TGTGCCAGCAGCGGGACAGGAGGGAACTATGGCTACACCTTC. It translates to CASSGTGGNYGYTF.

This clone came up once. The gene calls are TRBV7-8 and TRBJ2-7, with 9 bases that match TRBD2. The CDR3 extends over 15 amino acids. The germline V gene encodes CDR1 SGHVS and CDR2 FQNEAQ. The trim removed 3 bases at V and 5 bases at J, leaving 8 bases unmatched. CDR3 residues: CASSFSIAGVDEQYF. The DNA for the CDR3 is TGTGCCAGCAGCTTCTCCATAGCGGGAGTCGACGAGCAGTACTTC.